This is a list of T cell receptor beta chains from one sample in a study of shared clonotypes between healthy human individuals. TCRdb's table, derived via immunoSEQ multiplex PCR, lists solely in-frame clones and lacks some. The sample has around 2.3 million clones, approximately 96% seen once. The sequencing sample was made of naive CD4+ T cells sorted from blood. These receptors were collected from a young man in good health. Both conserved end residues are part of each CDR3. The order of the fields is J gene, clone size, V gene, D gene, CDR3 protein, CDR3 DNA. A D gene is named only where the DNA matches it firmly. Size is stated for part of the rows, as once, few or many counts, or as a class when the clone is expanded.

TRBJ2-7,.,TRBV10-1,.,CASSEPGLGQYF,TGCGCCAGCAGTGAGCCCGGGTTGGGGCAGTACTTC
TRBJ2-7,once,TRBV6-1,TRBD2,CASTPGTSEYEQYF,TGTGCCAGCACCCCCGGGACTAGCGAATACGAGCAGTACTTC
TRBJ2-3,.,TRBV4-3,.,CASSQVGSADTQYF,TGCGCCAGCAGCCAAGTAGGCTCGGCGGATACGCAGTATTTT
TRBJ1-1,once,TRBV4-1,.,CASSQLTRGEVNTEAFF,TGCGCCAGCAGCCAACTGACGAGGGGTGAGGTGAACACTGAAGCTTTCTTT
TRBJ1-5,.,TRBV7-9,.,CASSLAAPGSSNQPQHF,TGTGCCAGCAGCTTAGCGGCCCCAGGGAGTAGCAATCAGCCCCAGCATTTT
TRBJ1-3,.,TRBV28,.,CASSPPTGPIYF,TGTGCCAGCAGTCCCCCCACGGGGCCCATATATTTT
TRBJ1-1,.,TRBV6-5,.,CASKVGGTEAFF,TGTGCCAGCAAAGTCGGAGGTACTGAAGCTTTCTTT
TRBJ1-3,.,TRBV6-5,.,CASSFGQLGNTIYF,TGTGCCAGCAGTTTCGGACAGCTAGGAAACACCATATATTTT
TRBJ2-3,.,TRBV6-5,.,CASRSFGTDTQYF,TGTGCCAGCAGGTCTTTCGGCACAGATACGCAGTATTTT
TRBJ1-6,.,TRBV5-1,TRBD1,CASRKDRSNSPLHF,TGCGCCAGCAGAAAGGACAGGAGTAATTCACCCCTCCACTTT
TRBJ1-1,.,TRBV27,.,CASWRVMNTEAFF,TGTGCCAGCTGGCGGGTAATGAACACTGAAGCTTTCTTT
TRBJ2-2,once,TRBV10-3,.,CAISGVQGSTGELFF,TGTGCCATCAGTGGGGTCCAGGGTTCCACCGGGGAGCTGTTTTTT
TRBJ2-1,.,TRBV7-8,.,CASSLRVVGGTDHNEQFF,TGTGCCAGCAGCTTAAGGGTGGTCGGCGGGACTGATCACAATGAGCAGTTCTTC
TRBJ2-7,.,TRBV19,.,CASSTYQGGSYEQYF,TGTGCCAGTAGTACTTATCAGGGGGGTTCCTACGAGCAGTACTTC
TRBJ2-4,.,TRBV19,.,CASSRGTRSIAKNIQYF,TGTGCCAGTAGTAGGGGGACAAGGTCAATAGCCAAAAACATTCAGTACTTC
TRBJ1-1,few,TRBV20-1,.,CRGRRGTEAFF,TGCAGGGGGAGGCGTGGCACTGAAGCTTTCTTT
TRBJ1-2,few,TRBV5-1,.,CASSSEGADYTF,TGCGCCAGCAGCTCTGAAGGAGCCGACTACACCTTC
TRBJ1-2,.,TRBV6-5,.,CASSRGSSPLDGYTF,TGTGCCAGCAGTCGCGGGAGCAGCCCATTAGATGGCTACACCTTC
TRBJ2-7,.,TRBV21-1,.,CASPTSPWIYEQYF,TGTGCCAGCCCGACTAGTCCGTGGATCTACGAGCAGTACTTC
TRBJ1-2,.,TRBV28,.,CASSLLLVSQALTGYTF,TGTGCCAGCAGTTTACTTCTGGTGTCACAGGCGCTGACGGGCTACACCTTC
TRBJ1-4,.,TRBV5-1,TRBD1,CASSLEAGGGKLFF,TGCGCCAGCAGCTTGGAGGCAGGGGGCGGAAAACTGTTTTTT
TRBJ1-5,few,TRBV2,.,CASTKTQEKRPQHF,TGTGCCAGCACGAAGACCCAGGAGAAACGGCCCCAGCATTTT
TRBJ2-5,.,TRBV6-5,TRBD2,CASAKASGSREQYF,TGTGCCAGCGCCAAGGCGAGCGGGAGTCGAGAGCAGTACTTC
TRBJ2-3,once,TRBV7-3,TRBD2,CASSFGLATQYF,TGTGCCAGCAGCTTCGGACTAGCGACGCAGTATTTT
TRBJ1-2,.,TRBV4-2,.,CASSQEVLENYGYTF,TGTGCCAGCAGCCAAGAGGTGTTAGAGAACTATGGCTACACCTTC
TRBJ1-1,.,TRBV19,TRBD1,CASSRRDRGLLNTEAFF,TGTGCCAGTAGTCGCCGGGACAGGGGGCTTCTGAACACTGAAGCTTTCTTT
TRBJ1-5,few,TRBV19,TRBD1,CASSPPGTKQGQAQPQHF,TGTGCCAGTAGTCCACCCGGCACCAAACAGGGGCAGGCTCAGCCCCAGCATTTT
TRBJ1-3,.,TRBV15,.,CATSRDRGSSGNTIYF,TGTGCCACCAGCAGAGATAGAGGGAGCTCTGGAAACACCATATATTTT
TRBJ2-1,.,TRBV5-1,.,CASSLNTDNEQFF,TGCGCCAGCAGCTTAAATACAGACAATGAGCAGTTCTTC
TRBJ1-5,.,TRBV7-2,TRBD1,CASSLQTGGNNQPQHF,TGTGCCAGCAGCTTGCAGACAGGGGGCAATAATCAGCCCCAGCATTTT
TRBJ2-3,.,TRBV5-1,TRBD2,CASSLRGGSFGGTDTQYF,TGCGCCAGCAGCTTGAGGGGCGGGAGCTTCGGGGGAACAGATACGCAGTATTTT
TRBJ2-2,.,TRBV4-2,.,CASSQDPGNTGELFF,TGTGCCAGCAGCCAAGACCCAGGGAACACCGGGGAGCTGTTTTTT